This T cell receptor beta chain was captured by sequencing in a study of T cell repertoires in cytomegalovirus infection. At the level of the study: Use of recently identified HLA-C-restricted and well-studied HLA-B-restricted CMV epitopes was part of the study. Public signatures in TCR beta pointed to CMV infection and matching HLA type. Study-wide points: Cumulated frequencies of public TCR beta families served to identify carriers of CMV plus the relevant HLA. Dominant in the ex vivo response were TCR beta clonotypes restricted by HLA-C and specific for CMV.

As concerns this clonotype: Its antigen is unidentified.

J was trimmed by 7 bases and V by 4 bases; bases with no gene match: 8. The CDR3 has 15 amino acids. Germline CDR1 LGHNA, CDR2 YNFKEQ. In TCRdb, the reads were re-called with MiXCR into one record per CDR3 protein. The sample includes around 430,000 distinct CDR3 sequences, under 55% of them seen just once. This clonotype originated in a human donor in good health (CMV status not recorded). Some clones in this sample may be carry-over from other donors' samples. Sequenced here: cultured PBMCs, sampled from culture after CMV antigen stimulation. The chain links TRBV4-2 to TRBJ2-1; TRBD1 agrees at 9 bases. This chain's CDR3 is CASSPRGQGPNEQFF. CDR3 DNA sequence: TGTGCCAGCAGCCCGAGGGGACAGGGCCCAAATGAGCAGTTCTTC.